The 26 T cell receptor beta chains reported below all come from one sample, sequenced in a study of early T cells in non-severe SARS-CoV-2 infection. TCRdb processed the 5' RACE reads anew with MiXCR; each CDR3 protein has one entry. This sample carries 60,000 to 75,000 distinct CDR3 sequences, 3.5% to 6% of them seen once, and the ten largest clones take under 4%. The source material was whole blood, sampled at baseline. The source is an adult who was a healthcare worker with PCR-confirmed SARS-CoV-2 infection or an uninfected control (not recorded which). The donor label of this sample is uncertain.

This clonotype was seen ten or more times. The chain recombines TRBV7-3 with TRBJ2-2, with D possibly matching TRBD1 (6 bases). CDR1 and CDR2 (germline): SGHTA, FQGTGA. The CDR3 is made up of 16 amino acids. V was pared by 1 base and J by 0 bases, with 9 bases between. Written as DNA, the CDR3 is TGTGCCAGCAGCTTAAATCGACAGGCGAACACCGGGGAGCTGTTTTTT. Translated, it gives CASSLNRQANTGELFF.

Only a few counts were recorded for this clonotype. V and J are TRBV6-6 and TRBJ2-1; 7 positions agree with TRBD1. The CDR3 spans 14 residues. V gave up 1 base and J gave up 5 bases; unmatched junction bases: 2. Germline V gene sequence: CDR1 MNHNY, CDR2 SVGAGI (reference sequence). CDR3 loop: CASSYLGQDNEQFF. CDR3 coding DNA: TGTGCCAGCAGTTACTTAGGACAGGACAATGAGCAGTTCTTC.

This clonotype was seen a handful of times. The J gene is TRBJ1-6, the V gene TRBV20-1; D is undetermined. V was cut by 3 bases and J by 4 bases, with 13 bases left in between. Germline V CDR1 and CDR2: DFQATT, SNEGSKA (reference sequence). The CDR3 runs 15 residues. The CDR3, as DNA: TGCAGTGCTAGCGGCGGCACTTTATATAATTCACCCCTCCACTTT. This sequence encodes CSASGGTLYNSPLHF.

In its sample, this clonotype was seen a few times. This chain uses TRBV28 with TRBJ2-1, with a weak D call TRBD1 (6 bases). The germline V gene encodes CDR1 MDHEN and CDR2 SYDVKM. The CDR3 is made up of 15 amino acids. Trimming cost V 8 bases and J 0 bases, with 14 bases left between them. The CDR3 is CASSEVTGSYNEQFF. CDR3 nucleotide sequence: TGTGCCAGCTCTGAGGTGACAGGCTCCTACAATGAGCAGTTCTTC.

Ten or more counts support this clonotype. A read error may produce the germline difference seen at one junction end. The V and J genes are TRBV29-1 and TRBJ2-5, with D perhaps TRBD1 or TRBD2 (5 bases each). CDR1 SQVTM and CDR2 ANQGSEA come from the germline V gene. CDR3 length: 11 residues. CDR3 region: CSAGPQETQHF. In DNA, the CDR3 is TGCAGCGCGGGACCTCAAGAGACCCAGCACTTC.

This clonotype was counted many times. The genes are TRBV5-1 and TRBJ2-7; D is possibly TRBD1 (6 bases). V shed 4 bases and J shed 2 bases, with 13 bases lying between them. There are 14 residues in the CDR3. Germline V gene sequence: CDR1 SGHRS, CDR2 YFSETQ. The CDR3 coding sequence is TGCGCCAGCAGCGCCGGGGACAAGCCCTACGAGCAGTACTTC. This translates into CASSAGDKPYEQYF.

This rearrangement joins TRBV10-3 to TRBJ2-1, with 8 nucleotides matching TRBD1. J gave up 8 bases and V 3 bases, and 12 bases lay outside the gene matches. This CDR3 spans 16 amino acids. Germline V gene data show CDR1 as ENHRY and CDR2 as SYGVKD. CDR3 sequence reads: CAISEKVAAGGDEQFF. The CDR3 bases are TGTGCCATCAGTGAAAAGGTCGCGGCAGGGGGCGATGAGCAGTTCTTC.

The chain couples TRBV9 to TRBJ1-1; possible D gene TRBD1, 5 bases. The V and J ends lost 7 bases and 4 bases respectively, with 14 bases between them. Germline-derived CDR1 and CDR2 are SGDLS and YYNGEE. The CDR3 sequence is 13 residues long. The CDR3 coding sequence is TGTGCCAGCGACTATGTAAGGGGCACTGAAGCTTTCTTT. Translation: CASDYVRGTEAFF.

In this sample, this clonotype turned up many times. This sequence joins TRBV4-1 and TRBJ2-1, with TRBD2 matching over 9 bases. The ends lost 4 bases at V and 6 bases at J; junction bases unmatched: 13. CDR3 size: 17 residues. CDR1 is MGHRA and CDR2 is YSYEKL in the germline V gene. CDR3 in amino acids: CASSLSSGGPRGNEQFF. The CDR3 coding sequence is TGCGCCAGCAGCCTGAGTAGCGGGGGACCTCGAGGCAATGAGCAGTTCTTC.

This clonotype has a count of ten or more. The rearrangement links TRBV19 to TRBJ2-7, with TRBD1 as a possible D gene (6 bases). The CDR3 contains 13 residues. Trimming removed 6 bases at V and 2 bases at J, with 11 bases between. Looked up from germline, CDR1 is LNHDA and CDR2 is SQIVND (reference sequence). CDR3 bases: TGTGCCAGTAGCGTACAGGGTCCCTACGAGCAGTACTTC. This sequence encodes CASSVQGPYEQYF. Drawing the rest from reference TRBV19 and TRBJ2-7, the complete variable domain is DGGITQSPKYLFRKEGQNVTLSCEQNLNHDAMYWYRQDPGQGLRLIYYSQIVNDFQKGDIAEGYSVSREKKESFPLTVTSAQKNPTAFYLCASSVQGPYEQYFGPGTRLTVT.

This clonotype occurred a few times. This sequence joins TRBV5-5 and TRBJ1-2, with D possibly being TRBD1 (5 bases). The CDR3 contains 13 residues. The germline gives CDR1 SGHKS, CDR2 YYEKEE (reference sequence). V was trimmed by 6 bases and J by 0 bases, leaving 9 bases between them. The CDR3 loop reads CASNGGTNYGYTF. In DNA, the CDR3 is TGTGCCAGCAACGGGGGGACTAACTATGGCTACACCTTC.

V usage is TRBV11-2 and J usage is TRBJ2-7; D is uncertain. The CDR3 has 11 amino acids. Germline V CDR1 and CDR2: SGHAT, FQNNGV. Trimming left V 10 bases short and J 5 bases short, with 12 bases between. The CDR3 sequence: CATQTPNEQYF. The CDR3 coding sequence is TGTGCCACCCAGACGCCGAACGAGCAGTACTTC.

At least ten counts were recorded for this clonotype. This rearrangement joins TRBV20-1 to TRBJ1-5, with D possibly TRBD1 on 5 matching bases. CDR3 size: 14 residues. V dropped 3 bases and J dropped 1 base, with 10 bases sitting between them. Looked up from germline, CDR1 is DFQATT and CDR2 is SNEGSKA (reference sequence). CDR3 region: CSARKSGSNQPQHF. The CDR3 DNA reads TGCAGTGCTAGGAAATCAGGGAGCAATCAGCCCCAGCATTTT.

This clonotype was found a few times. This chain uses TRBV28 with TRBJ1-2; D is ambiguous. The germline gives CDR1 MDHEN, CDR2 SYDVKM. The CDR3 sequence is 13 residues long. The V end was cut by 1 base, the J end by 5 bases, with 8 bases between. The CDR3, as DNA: TGTGCCAGCAGTTTATCGGCCATTTATGGCTACACCTTC. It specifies CASSLSAIYGYTF.

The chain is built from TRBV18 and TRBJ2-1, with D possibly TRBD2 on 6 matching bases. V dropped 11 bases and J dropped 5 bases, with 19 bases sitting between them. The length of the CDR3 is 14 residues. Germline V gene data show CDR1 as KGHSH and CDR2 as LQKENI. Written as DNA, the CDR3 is TGTGCCGGAGCCGGGACTTCCAACGACAATGAGCAGTTCTTC. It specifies CAGAGTSNDNEQFF.

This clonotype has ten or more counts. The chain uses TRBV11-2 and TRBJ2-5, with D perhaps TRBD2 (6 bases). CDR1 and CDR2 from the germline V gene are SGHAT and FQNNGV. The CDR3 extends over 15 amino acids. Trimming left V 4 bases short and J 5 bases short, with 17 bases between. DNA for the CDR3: TGTGCCAGCAGCTCCGGGACTCAAGGCCCGGAGACCCAGTACTTC. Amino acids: CASSSGTQGPETQYF.

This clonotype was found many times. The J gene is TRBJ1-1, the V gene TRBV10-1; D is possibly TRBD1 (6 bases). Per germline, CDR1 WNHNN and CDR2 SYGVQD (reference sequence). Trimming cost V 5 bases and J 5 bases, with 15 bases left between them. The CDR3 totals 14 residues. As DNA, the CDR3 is TGCGCCAGCAGTATACAGGGAGACTCTACTGAAGCTTTCTTT. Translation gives CASSIQGDSTEAFF.

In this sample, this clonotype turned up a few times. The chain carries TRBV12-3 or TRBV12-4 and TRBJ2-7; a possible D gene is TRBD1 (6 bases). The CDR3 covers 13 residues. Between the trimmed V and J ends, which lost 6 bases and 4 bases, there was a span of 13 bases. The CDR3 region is CASSDRFGYEQYF. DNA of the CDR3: TGTGCCAGCAGCGACAGGTTCGGGTACGAGCAGTACTTC.

The CDR3 bases are TGTGCCAGCAGGGAACCCCGCGCAGGGGTAATATTCGGCTACACCTTC. Its protein is CASREPRAGVIFGYTF. The chain uses TRBV28 and TRBJ1-2; D possibly corresponds to TRBD1 (6 bases). The V end was cut by 6 bases, the J end by 8 bases, with 25 bases between. In germline, CDR1 is MDHEN, CDR2 SYDVKM. CDR3 size: 16 residues.

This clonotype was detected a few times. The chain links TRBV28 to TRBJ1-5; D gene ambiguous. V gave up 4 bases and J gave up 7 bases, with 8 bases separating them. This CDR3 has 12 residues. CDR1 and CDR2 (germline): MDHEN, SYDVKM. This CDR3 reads CASSWSVQPQHF. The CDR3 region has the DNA TGTGCCAGCAGTTGGTCGGTACAGCCCCAGCATTTT.

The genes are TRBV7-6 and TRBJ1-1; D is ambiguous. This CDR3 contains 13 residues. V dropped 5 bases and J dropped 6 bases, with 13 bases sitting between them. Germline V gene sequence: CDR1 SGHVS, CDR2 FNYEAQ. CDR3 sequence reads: CASSPARSAEAFF. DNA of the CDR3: TGTGCCAGCAGCCCGGCGAGGTCGGCTGAAGCTTTCTTT.

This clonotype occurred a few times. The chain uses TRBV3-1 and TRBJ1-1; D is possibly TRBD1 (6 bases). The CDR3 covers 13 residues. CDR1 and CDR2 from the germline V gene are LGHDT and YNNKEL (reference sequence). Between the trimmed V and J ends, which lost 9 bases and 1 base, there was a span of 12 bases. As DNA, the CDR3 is TGTGCCAGTGCCGGGGGGGCGAACACTGAAGCTTTCTTT. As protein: CASAGGANTEAFF. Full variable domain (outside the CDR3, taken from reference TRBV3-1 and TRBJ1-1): DTAVSQTPKYLVTQMGNDKSIKCEQNLGHDTMYWYKQDSKKFLKIMFSYNNKELIINETVPNRFSPKSPDKAHLNLHINSLELGDSAVYFCASAGGANTEAFFGQGTRLTVV.

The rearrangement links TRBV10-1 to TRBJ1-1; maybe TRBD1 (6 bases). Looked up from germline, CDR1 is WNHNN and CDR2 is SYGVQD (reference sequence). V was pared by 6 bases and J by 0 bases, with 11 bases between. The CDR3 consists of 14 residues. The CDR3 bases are TGCGCCAGCAGGTGGACAGACATGAACACTGAAGCTTTCTTT. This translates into CASRWTDMNTEAFF.

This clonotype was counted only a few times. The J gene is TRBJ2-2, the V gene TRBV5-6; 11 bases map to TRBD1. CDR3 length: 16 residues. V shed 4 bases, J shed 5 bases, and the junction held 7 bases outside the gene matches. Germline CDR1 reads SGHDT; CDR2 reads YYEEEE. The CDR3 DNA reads TGTGCCAGCAGCCCGGCCGGGACAGGGGGAACCGGGGAGCTGTTTTTT. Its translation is CASSPAGTGGTGELFF.

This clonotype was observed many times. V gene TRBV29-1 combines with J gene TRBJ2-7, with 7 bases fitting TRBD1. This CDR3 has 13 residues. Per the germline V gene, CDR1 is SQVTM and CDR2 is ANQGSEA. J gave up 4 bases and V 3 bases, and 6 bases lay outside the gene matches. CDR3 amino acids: CSVEEQGWYEQYF. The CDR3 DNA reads TGCAGCGTTGAGGAACAGGGGTGGTACGAGCAGTACTTC.

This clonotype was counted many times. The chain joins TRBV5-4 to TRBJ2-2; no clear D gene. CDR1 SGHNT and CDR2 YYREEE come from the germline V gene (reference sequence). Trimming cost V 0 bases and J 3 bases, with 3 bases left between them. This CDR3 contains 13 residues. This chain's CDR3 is CASSLGDTGELFF. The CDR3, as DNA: TGTGCCAGCAGCTTGGGAGACACCGGGGAGCTGTTTTTT.